These T cell receptor beta chains were read from a single sample in a study of shared T cell receptors in the human thymus. Method: immunoSEQ multiplex PCR; TCRdb's copy keeps in-frame clones and lacks some. The repertoire has about 710,000 clones, around 87% of them found once; the top ten carry about 0.0094%. A further study also used this sample, focusing on human thymus T cells.

The sequenced sample consisted of thymocytes. These receptors were taken from a boy in the first two years of life with a congenital heart defect. Both conserved end residues are trimmed from each CDR3. Expanded clones get a size class; other rows say once, few or many, or leave the size out.

abundance	v_gene	j_gene	CDR3aa
NA	TRBV7-2	TRBJ2-4	ASSLGGNGKNIQY
once	TRBV29-1	TRBJ2-5	SVGKREAQETQY
NA	TRBV4-3	TRBJ2-7	ASSQVSRTCSYEQY
NA	TRBV9	TRBJ1-1	ASSVDPGEATEAF
once	TRBV4-3	TRBJ1-4	ASSQNWGRGILNEKLF
NA	TRBV6-5	TRBJ2-7	ASSPPEASLYEQY
NA	TRBV29-1	TRBJ1-1	SVPHRWGFGHLNTEAF
once	TRBV2	TRBJ2-5	ASRETGAGEETQY
NA	TRBV6-6	TRBJ1-6	ASSYGSGSYNSPLH
once	TRBV28	TRBJ2-7	ASSNPGRGPGLAGVYEQY
NA	TRBV13	TRBJ1-1	ASSLGGQEADTEAF
NA	TRBV11-3	TRBJ2-1	ASSHGGRPYNEQF
once	TRBV30	TRBJ2-5	AWTIPPEQETQY
few	TRBV14	TRBJ2-1	ASSQPGLAGYNEQF
NA	TRBV4-2	TRBJ2-4	ASSQGLAGGFAKNIQY
NA	TRBV6-5	TRBJ1-4	ASSNQDRGDEKLF
NA	TRBV4-3	TRBJ2-7	ASSQDLSAESSYEQY
NA	TRBV12-5	TRBJ2-7	ASGLGQGVTYEQY
NA	TRBV29-1	TRBJ2-1	SVDGRTTGEQF
NA	TRBV9	TRBJ2-7	ASSVGWANYEQY
NA	TRBV25-1	TRBJ1-5	AQSGSNQPQH
NA	TRBV6-1	TRBJ1-5	ASSQASTGSEEGNQPQH
once	TRBV14	TRBJ1-5	ASSQDSPTSNSNQPQH